These T cell receptor beta chains were read from a single sample in a study of Graves' ophthalmopathy and Graves' hyperthyroidism. TCRdb reprocessed the multiplex PCR reads with MiXCR, giving one entry per CDR3 protein. The table has approximately 1.2 million distinct CDR3 sequences, about 35% seen once; the top ten hold 11%. The sample was peripheral blood or thyroid tissue (not recorded which). Source of these receptors: an adult man with Graves' hyperthyroidism. CDR3s leave out the opening cysteine and the closing phenylalanine or tryptophan. A D gene is named only where the DNA matches it firmly.

J: TRBJ2-7
V: TRBV9
D: NA
CDR3: ASSVGAEYEQY

J: TRBJ2-7
V: TRBV7-9
D: NA
CDR3: ASSLGDLAYEQY

J: TRBJ2-7
V: TRBV25-1
D: TRBD1
CDR3: ASRDHRGGSYEQY

J: TRBJ1-1
V: TRBV19
D: TRBD1
CDR3: ASNEQGVLNTEAF

J: TRBJ2-2
V: TRBV11-3
D: NA
CDR3: ASSLGVNGELF

J: TRBJ2-7
V: TRBV5-1
D: NA
CDR3: ASSLSGDEQY

J: TRBJ1-5
V: TRBV7-8
D: NA
CDR3: ASSFYQGRNQPQH

J: TRBJ2-7
V: TRBV6-5
D: NA
CDR3: ASRAPGEQY

J: TRBJ2-7
V: TRBV6-6
D: TRBD1
CDR3: ASSYAGTGSYEQY

J: TRBJ2-7
V: TRBV7-6
D: TRBD2
CDR3: ASSPTGVREDEQY

J: TRBJ2-2
V: TRBV20-1
D: NA
CDR3: SARLAGVNTGELF